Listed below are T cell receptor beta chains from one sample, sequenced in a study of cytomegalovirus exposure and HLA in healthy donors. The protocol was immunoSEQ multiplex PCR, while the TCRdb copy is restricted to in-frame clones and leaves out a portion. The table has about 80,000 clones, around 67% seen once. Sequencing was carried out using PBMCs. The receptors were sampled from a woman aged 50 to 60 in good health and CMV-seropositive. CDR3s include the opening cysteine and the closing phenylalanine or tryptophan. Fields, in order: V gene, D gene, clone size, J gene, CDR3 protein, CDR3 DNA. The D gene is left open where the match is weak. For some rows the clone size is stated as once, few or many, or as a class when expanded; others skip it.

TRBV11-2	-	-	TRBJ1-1	CASSLAAGPGGTEAFF	TGTGCCAGCAGCTTAGCCGCGGGCCCTGGTGGCACTGAAGCTTTCTTT
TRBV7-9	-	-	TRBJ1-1	CASSSTRHAYMAEAFF	TGTGCCAGCAGCTCGACAAGACACGCCTACATGGCTGAAGCTTTCTTT
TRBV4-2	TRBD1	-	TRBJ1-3	CASSQGQGSSGNTIYF	TGTGCCAGCAGCCAAGGACAGGGAAGCTCTGGAAACACCATATATTTT
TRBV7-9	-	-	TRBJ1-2	CASSPPGYGYTF	TGTGCCAGCAGCCCCCCCGGCTATGGCTACACCTTC
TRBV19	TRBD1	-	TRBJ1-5	CASSNVGTGDGNQPQHF	TGTGCCAGTAGTAACGTTGGGACAGGGGATGGCAATCAGCCCCAGCATTTT
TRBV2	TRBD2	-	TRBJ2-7	CASGRVADYSYEQYF	TGTGCCAGCGGGAGGGTGGCGGATTACTCCTACGAGCAGTACTTC
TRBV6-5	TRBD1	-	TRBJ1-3	CVSSGQVTGNTIYF	TGTGTCAGCAGTGGACAGGTCACTGGAAACACCATATATTTT
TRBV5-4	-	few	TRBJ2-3	CASSTLQGGTDTQYF	TGTGCCAGCAGCACTCTGCAGGGCGGTACAGATACGCAGTATTTT
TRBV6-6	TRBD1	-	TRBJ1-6	CASSSGTGVLRTLHF	TGTGCCAGCAGCTCCGGGACAGGGGTTTTAAGGACCCTCCACTTT
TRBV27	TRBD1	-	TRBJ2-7	CASSPGTGASYEQYF	TGTGCCAGCAGCCCGGGGACAGGCGCCTCCTACGAGCAGTACTTC
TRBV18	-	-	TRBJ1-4	CASLKQVREKLFF	TGTGCCAGCTTGAAACAGGTTCGGGAAAAACTGTTTTTT
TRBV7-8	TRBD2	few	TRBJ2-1	CASSLGLAIVDEQFF	TGTGCCAGCAGCCTGGGACTAGCGATTGTGGATGAGCAGTTCTTC
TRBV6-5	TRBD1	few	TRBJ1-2	CASRRTGEAGYTF	TGTGCCAGCAGACGGACAGGGGAGGCTGGCTACACCTTC
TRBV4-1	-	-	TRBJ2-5	CASRPTPGQETQYF	TGCGCCAGCAGACCGACTCCGGGCCAAGAGACCCAGTACTTC
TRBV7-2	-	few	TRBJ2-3	CASSLDTRGTPDTQYF	TGTGCCAGCAGCTTAGATACGCGGGGTACTCCCGATACGCAGTATTTT
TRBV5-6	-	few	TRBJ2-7	CASSLAGGVEYF	TGTGCCAGCAGCTTGGCCGGGGGAGTGGAGTACTTC
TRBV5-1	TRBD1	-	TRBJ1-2	CASSLDRGYGYTF	TGCGCCAGCAGCTTGGACAGGGGCTATGGCTACACCTTC
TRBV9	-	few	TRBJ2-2	CASSGGTPGELFF	TGTGCCAGCAGCGGCGGGACCCCCGGGGAGCTGTTTTTT
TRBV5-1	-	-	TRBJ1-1	CASSLFQVNTEAFF	TGCGCCAGCAGCTTGTTTCAGGTGAACACTGAAGCTTTCTTT
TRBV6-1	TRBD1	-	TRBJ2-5	CASSTRGETQYF	TGTGCCAGCAGTACCAGGGGGGAGACCCAGTACTTC
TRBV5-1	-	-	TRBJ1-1	CASSLGALRDTEAFF	TGCGCCAGCAGCTTGGGGGCCCTAAGAGACACTGAAGCTTTCTTT
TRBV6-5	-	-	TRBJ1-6	CASSYGVSGGSPLHF	TGTGCCAGCAGTTACGGGGTCTCGGGGGGTTCACCCCTCCACTTT
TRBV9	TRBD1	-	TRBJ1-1	CASSVGQGAEAFF	TGTGCCAGCAGCGTGGGACAGGGCGCTGAAGCTTTCTTT
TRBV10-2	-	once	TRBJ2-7	CASSEGGGSYEQYF	TGCGCCAGCAGTGAAGGGGGGGGCTCCTACGAGCAGTACTTC
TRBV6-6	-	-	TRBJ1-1	CASSLTGTAGEAFF	TGTGCCAGCAGTCTCACAGGGACGGCGGGTGAAGCTTTCTTT
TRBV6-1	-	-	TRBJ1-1	CASSESRNTEAFF	TGTGCCAGCAGTGAGAGCCGGAACACTGAAGCTTTCTTT
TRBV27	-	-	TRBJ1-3	CASSLSRTVGNTIYF	TGTGCCAGCAGTTTATCAAGGACAGTAGGAAACACCATATATTTT
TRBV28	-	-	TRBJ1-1	CASSKGPRARGAFF	TGTGCCAGCAGTAAGGGCCCAAGGGCTAGGGGAGCTTTCTTT
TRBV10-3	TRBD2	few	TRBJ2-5	CAISESRLAGEETQYF	TGTGCCATCAGTGAGTCAAGGCTAGCGGGAGAAGAGACCCAGTACTTC
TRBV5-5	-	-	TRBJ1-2	CASTLTGANYGYTF	TGTGCCAGCACACTGACAGGAGCTAACTATGGCTACACCTTC
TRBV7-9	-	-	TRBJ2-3	CSSSLADRTTDTQYF	TGTTCCAGCAGCTTAGCAGACAGGACCACAGATACGCAGTATTTT
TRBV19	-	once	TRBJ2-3	CASTTSGARMGADTQYF	TGTGCCAGTACTACCTCGGGTGCCAGAATGGGAGCAGATACGCAGTATTTT
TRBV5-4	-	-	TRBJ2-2	CASSLTYSTAGELFF	TGTGCCAGCAGCTTAACCTACAGTACAGCCGGGGAGCTGTTTTTT
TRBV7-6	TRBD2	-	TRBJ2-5	CASSLVLAGVGTQYF	TGTGCCAGCAGCTTAGTACTAGCGGGGGTGGGGACCCAGTACTTC
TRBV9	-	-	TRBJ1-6	CASSVGGYNSPLHF	TGTGCCAGCAGCGTCGGGGGCTATAATTCACCCCTCCACTTT
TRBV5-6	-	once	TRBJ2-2	CASSSQRGTGELFF	TGTGCCAGCAGCTCCCAAAGGGGGACCGGGGAGCTGTTTTTT